The clone carrying this TCR beta chain has only a few counts. The antigen is not known. The data stem from a study of T cell repertoires in cytomegalovirus infection. The CDR3 extends over 15 amino acids. After removal of 1 base from V and 8 bases from J, the junction contained 7 bases not matched to a gene. CDR1 and CDR2 from the germline V gene are SGHTA and FQGNSA. TCRdb used MiXCR to reprocess the reads, holding one entry per CDR3 protein. The table records 150,000 or so distinct CDR3 sequences, more than 25% of them present only once. Study-level results: HLA-C-restricted TCR beta clonotypes specific for CMV led the ex vivo response.

This clonotype was obtained from a human donor in good health (CMV status not recorded). Some clones in this sample may be carry-over from other donors' samples. Sample: CD8+ T cells from cultured PBMCs, taken from culture after CMV antigen stimulation. V usage is TRBV7-2 and J usage is TRBJ1-4; the match to TRBD1 covers 7 bases. The CDR3 DNA is TGTGCCAGCAGCTTAGTGGCAGGGGGACGGGAAAAACTGTTTTTT. Its translation is CASSLVAGGREKLFF.